This is a list of T cell receptor delta chains from one sample in a study of human gamma delta and Vdelta1 T cells. What these receptors recognize is not known. TCRdb processed the PCR reads again with the CATT caller. The data show thousands of delta-chain clones, with about 40% seen just once and 5.5% to 6% held by the top ten. The sample comprised Vdelta1 gamma-delta T cells from blood grown in culture (DOT cells). Receptors originate from a human donor in good health. Each CDR3 is given with its conserved first and last residue. A D gene is named only where the DNA matches it firmly. For some rows the clone size is stated as once, few or many, or as a class when expanded; others skip it.

D gene: TRDD3
V gene: TRDV1
clone size: .
J gene: TRDJ1
CDR3 protein: CALGEAGRRTGGLQPKLIF
CDR3 DNA: TGTGCTCTTGGGGAAGCGGGACGGCGTACTGGGGGATTACAACCAAAACTCATCTTT

D gene: .
V gene: TRAV23/DV6
clone size: .
J gene: TRDJ1
CDR3 protein: CAGQPPSLLIFRALSGDGFDTDKLIF
CDR3 DNA: TGTGCTGGGCAGCCCCCGAGCCTCCTTATTTTTAGGGCTCTGTCTGGAGATGGATTTGACACCGATAAACTCATCTTT

D gene: TRDD3
V gene: TRDV1
clone size: .
J gene: TRDJ1
CDR3 protein: CALGESGSGGPRSTDKLIF
CDR3 DNA: TGTGCTCTTGGGGAGTCGGGTTCTGGGGGCCCCCGTTCCACCGATAAACTCATCTTT

D gene: TRDD3
V gene: TRDV1
clone size: few
J gene: TRDJ1
CDR3 protein: CALGDPNYSLGDSLTAYTDKLIF
CDR3 DNA: TGTGCTCTTGGGGACCCAAACTACAGTCTGGGGGATTCCCTCACTGCATACACCGATAAACTCATCTTT

D gene: .
V gene: TRDV1
clone size: medium-sized
J gene: TRDJ1
CDR3 protein: CALGEPFPPEGSRIDKLIF
CDR3 DNA: TGTGCTCTTGGGGAACCGTTCCCCCCGGAAGGGAGTAGAATCGATAAACTCATCTTT

D gene: .
V gene: TRDV1
clone size: .
J gene: TRDJ1
CDR3 protein: CALGEILAPQDLDRGRADKLIF
CDR3 DNA: TGTGCTCTTGGGGAAATATTGGCCCCGCAAGATCTTGACCGAGGAAGAGCCGATAAACTCATCTTT

D gene: .
V gene: TRDV1
clone size: .
J gene: TRDJ1
CDR3 protein: CALALERLPSRGDMYFDKLIF
CDR3 DNA: TGTGCTCTTGCCCTGGAAAGGCTTCCTAGTCGGGGGGATATGTACTTCGATAAACTCATCTTT

D gene: TRDD3
V gene: TRDV1
clone size: .
J gene: TRDJ1
CDR3 protein: CALGEVPWGIRGGTDKLIF
CDR3 DNA: TGTGCTCTTGGGGAAGTACCCTGGGGGATACGAGGGGGTACCGATAAACTCATCTTT

D gene: TRDD3
V gene: TRDV1
clone size: medium-sized
J gene: TRDJ1
CDR3 protein: CALGERGSYRSPLGDTQPDKLIF
CDR3 DNA: TGTGCTCTTGGGGAAAGAGGGTCCTACCGTTCCCCTCTGGGGGATACCCAGCCCGATAAACTCATCTTT

D gene: .
V gene: TRDV1
clone size: medium-sized
J gene: TRDJ1
CDR3 protein: CALGEYTYSDKLIF
CDR3 DNA: TGTGCTCTTGGGGAATATACGTACTCCGATAAACTCATCTTT

D gene: TRDD3
V gene: TRAV29/DV5
clone size: .
J gene: TRDJ1
CDR3 protein: CAALMSTYQPYWGRTDKLIF
CDR3 DNA: TGTGCAGCCCTCATGTCCACTTACCAGCCCTACTGGGGGCGCACCGATAAACTCATCTTT

D gene: TRDD3
V gene: TRDV1
clone size: .
J gene: TRDJ1
CDR3 protein: CALGEIGLPQYWGIRMYTDKLIF
CDR3 DNA: TGTGCTCTTGGGGAGATAGGGCTACCTCAGTACTGGGGGATACGCATGTACACCGATAAACTCATCTTT

D gene: TRDD3
V gene: TRDV1
clone size: once
J gene: TRDJ3
CDR3 protein: CALGESMVTGWGIPLSSWDTRQMFF
CDR3 DNA: TGTGCTCTTGGGGAATCTATGGTGACGGGCTGGGGGATACCCCTTAGCTCCTGGGACACCCGACAGATGTTTTTC

D gene: .
V gene: TRDV1
clone size: .
J gene: TRDJ1
CDR3 protein: CALGEGPSYAFGVLGANDFHKLIF
CDR3 DNA: TGTGCTCTTGGGGAAGGGCCTTCCTACGCGTTTGGAGTACTGGGGGCCAACGACTTTCATAAACTCATCTTT

D gene: TRDD3
V gene: TRDV1
clone size: .
J gene: TRDJ1
CDR3 protein: CALGELVAGLGDEAPDTDKLIF
CDR3 DNA: TGTGCTCTTGGGGAACTAGTCGCGGGGTTGGGGGATGAGGCCCCTGACACCGATAAACTCATCTTT

D gene: .
V gene: TRDV1
clone size: .
J gene: TRDJ1
CDR3 protein: CALGGGVGYTDKLIF
CDR3 DNA: TGTGCTCTTGGGGGTGGCGTAGGGTACACCGATAAACTCATCTTT

D gene: TRDD3
V gene: TRDV1
clone size: .
J gene: TRDJ4
CDR3 protein: CALGELLSVLPWGMFTPLIF
CDR3 DNA: TGTGCTCTTGGGGAACTTTTATCGGTCCTACCTTGGGGGATGTTCACACCCCTGATCTTT

D gene: TRDD3
V gene: TRDV1
clone size: once
J gene: TRDJ1
CDR3 protein: CALGEVPGDSKLIF
CDR3 DNA: TGTGCTCTTGGGGAAGTACCGGGGGATTCCAAACTCATCTTT

D gene: TRDD3
V gene: TRDV1
clone size: few
J gene: TRDJ1
CDR3 protein: CALGPHLTPRGIRVYTDKLIF
CDR3 DNA: TGTGCTCTTGGGCCACATTTAACTCCTAGGGGGATACGGGTGTACACCGATAAACTCATCTTT

D gene: .
V gene: TRDV1
clone size: .
J gene: TRDJ1
CDR3 protein: CALGVPASFLLPSGGQDKLIF
CDR3 DNA: TGTGCTCTTGGGGTCCCTGCTAGCTTCCTACTGCCCTCTGGGGGACAGGATAAACTCATCTTT

D gene: TRDD3
V gene: TRDV1
clone size: medium-sized
J gene: TRDJ1
CDR3 protein: CALGGIVGIRQDTDKLIF
CDR3 DNA: TGTGCTCTGGGGGGCATTGTCGGGATACGGCAAGACACCGATAAACTCATCTTT

D gene: TRDD3
V gene: TRDV1
clone size: .
J gene: TRDJ1
CDR3 protein: CALGEISLPKLGDSLMYTDKLIF
CDR3 DNA: TGTGCTCTTGGGGAGATTTCATTACCCAAACTGGGGGATAGCTTGATGTACACCGATAAACTCATCTTT

D gene: .
V gene: TRDV1
clone size: .
J gene: TRDJ1
CDR3 protein: CALGEHIRVRNSTDKLIF
CDR3 DNA: TGTGCTCTTGGGGAACACATCCGGGTACGCAACTCCACCGATAAACTCATCTTT

D gene: .
V gene: TRDV1
clone size: few
J gene: TRDJ1
CDR3 protein: CALGGKAFLASGGATDKLIF
CDR3 DNA: TGTGCTCTTGGGGGTAAGGCCTTCCTAGCGTCTGGGGGTGCCACCGATAAACTCATCTTT

D gene: .
V gene: TRDV1
clone size: medium-sized
J gene: TRDJ1
CDR3 protein: CALGERPLHGGDKLIF
CDR3 DNA: TGTGCTCTTGGGGAACGACCTCTGCACGGGGGCGATAAACTCATCTTT

D gene: TRDD3
V gene: TRDV1
clone size: once
J gene: TRDJ1
CDR3 protein: CALSTGGSKLIF
CDR3 DNA: TGTGCTCTAAGTACTGGGGGATCTAAACTCATCTTT

D gene: TRDD3
V gene: TRDV1
clone size: .
J gene: TRDJ1
CDR3 protein: CALGELFLLRGTGGYGLIF
CDR3 DNA: TGTGCTCTTGGGGAACTTTTCCTCCTACGCGGTACTGGGGGATATGGACTCATCTTT

D gene: .
V gene: TRDV1
clone size: once
J gene: TRDJ1
CDR3 protein: CALGGGRWGRDKLIF
CDR3 DNA: TGTGCTCTTGGGGGCGGAAGGTGGGGTAGGGATAAACTCATCTTT

D gene: TRDD3
V gene: TRDV1
clone size: few
J gene: TRDJ1
CDR3 protein: CALGEFRVSQWSLLGDTRADKLIF
CDR3 DNA: TGTGCTCTTGGGGAATTTCGGGTCTCTCAGTGGTCCTTACTGGGGGATACCAGGGCCGATAAACTCATCTTT

D gene: .
V gene: TRDV1
clone size: .
J gene: TRDJ1
CDR3 protein: CALGDPFLIGGMRTDKLIF
CDR3 DNA: TGTGCTCTTGGGGACCCTTTCCTAATCGGGGGGATGCGGACCGATAAACTCATCTTT

D gene: TRDD3
V gene: TRDV1
clone size: .
J gene: TRDJ1
CDR3 protein: CALGETGLSWGILYTDKLIF
CDR3 DNA: TGTGCTCTTGGGGAAACGGGACTTTCCTGGGGGATATTGTACACCGATAAACTCATCTTT

D gene: TRDD3
V gene: TRDV1
clone size: .
J gene: TRDJ1
CDR3 protein: CALGVTGRPSSASTGGYVNTDKLIF
CDR3 DNA: TGTGCTCTTGGGGTCACGGGAAGGCCTTCCTCGGCTAGTACTGGGGGATACGTAAACACCGATAAACTCATCTTT

D gene: TRDD3
V gene: TRDV1
clone size: few
J gene: TRDJ1
CDR3 protein: CALGDPPRAGGPKYTDKLIF
CDR3 DNA: TGTGCTCTTGGGGACCCACCCCGGGCTGGGGGACCCAAGTACACCGATAAACTCATCTTT

D gene: .
V gene: TRDV1
clone size: .
J gene: TRDJ1
CDR3 protein: CALGEHRVRENTDKLIF
CDR3 DNA: TGTGCTCTTGGGGAACATAGGGTCAGGGAAAACACCGATAAACTCATCTTT

D gene: TRDD3
V gene: TRDV1
clone size: .
J gene: TRDJ1
CDR3 protein: CALGERYVAGKSNRTGGYELIF
CDR3 DNA: TGTGCTCTTGGGGAACGCTACGTTGCCGGGAAGTCCAACAGGACTGGGGGATATGAGCTCATCTTT

D gene: TRDD3
V gene: TRDV1
clone size: .
J gene: TRDJ1
CDR3 protein: CALGELGILGGIRPDKLIF
CDR3 DNA: TGTGCTCTTGGGGAACTAGGAATCCTCGGGGGGATACGGCCCGATAAACTCATCTTT